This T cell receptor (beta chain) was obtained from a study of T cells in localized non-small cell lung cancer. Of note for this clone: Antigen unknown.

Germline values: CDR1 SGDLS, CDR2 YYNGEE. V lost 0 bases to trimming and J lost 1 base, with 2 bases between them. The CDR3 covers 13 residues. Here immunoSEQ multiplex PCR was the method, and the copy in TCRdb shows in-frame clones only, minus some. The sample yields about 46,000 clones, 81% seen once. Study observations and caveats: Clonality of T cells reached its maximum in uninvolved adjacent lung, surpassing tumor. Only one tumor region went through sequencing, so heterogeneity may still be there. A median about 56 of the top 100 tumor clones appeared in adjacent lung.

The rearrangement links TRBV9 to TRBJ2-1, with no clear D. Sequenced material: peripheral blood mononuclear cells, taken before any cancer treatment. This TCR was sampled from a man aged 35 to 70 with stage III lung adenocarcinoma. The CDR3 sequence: CASSVGSYNEQFF. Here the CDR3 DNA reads TGTGCCAGCAGCGTAGGTTCCTACAATGAGCAGTTCTTC.